These T cell receptor beta chains were read from a single sample in a study of glioma-infiltrating T cells after dendritic cell vaccination. Method: immunoSEQ multiplex PCR; TCRdb's copy keeps in-frame clones and lacks some. This sample has tens of thousands of clones, with more than 75% found just once. Sequenced here: blood, sampled after dendritic cell vaccination. These receptor sequences come from a human donor with glioblastoma. Both conserved end residues are part of each CDR3.

v_call	j_call	cdr3_aa
TRBV10-2	TRBJ2-7	CASMKGLAGQDYEQYF
TRBV4-1	TRBJ1-4	CASSRQGAREKLFF
TRBV11-2	TRBJ2-5	CASSLDSRGKETQYF
TRBV7-9	TRBJ2-1	CASSLLAGAYNEQFF
TRBV5-4	TRBJ1-2	CASSLDSYGYTF
TRBV7-2	TRBJ1-1	CASSPNRGAFF
TRBV30	TRBJ2-1	CAVGQGLNEQFF
TRBV11-2	TRBJ1-5	CASSSGQGHNQPQHF
TRBV29-1	TRBJ1-4	CSVLNPQGSEKLFF
TRBV6-6	TRBJ2-7	CASRSGPAYEQYF
TRBV10-2	TRBJ1-1	CASSETQGTEAFF
TRBV19	TRBJ1-2	CASSPDRRNYGYTF
TRBV27	TRBJ2-1	CASSLISGVFMYNEQFF
TRBV7-9	TRBJ1-5	CASSLTQGLNQPQHF
TRBV15	TRBJ2-3	CATSTGGATDTQYF
TRBV10-1	TRBJ2-5	CASGRRPGETQYF
TRBV7-9	TRBJ1-1	CASSFQDSSEAFF
TRBV30	TRBJ2-1	CAWSANSYNEQFF
TRBV5-5	TRBJ1-3	CASSLGVRAGNTIYF
TRBV6-1	TRBJ2-3	CASRSLGEADTQYF
TRBV18	TRBJ1-5	CASSYTGNQPQHF
TRBV6-4	TRBJ1-6	CASRARQGNSPLHF
TRBV18	TRBJ2-7	CASSPPQGGSGYEQYF
TRBV7-3	TRBJ2-1	CASSRGGSGLAGTSYNEQFF
TRBV5-4	TRBJ2-2	CASSAGQGYGELFF
TRBV5-4	TRBJ2-4	CASSLYSSAAKNIQYF